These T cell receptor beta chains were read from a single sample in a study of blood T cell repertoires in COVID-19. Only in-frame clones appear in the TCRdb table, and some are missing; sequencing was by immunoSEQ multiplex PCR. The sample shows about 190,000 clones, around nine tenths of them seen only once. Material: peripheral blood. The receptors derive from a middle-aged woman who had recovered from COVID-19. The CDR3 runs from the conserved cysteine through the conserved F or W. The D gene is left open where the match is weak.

cdr3_nt: TGTGCCAGCAGCTTGGGACTAGAGGTCTCCTACGAGCAGTACTTC; cdr3_aa: CASSLGLEVSYEQYF; j_call: TRBJ2-7; cdr3_length: 15; v_call: TRBV5-4; d_call: NA
cdr3_nt: TGTGCCAGCAGCCAAGAGGGGGGGCGCAGCAATCAGCCCCAGCATTTT; cdr3_aa: CASSQEGGRSNQPQHF; j_call: TRBJ1-5; cdr3_length: 16; v_call: TRBV4-2; d_call: NA
cdr3_nt: TGTGCCACCAGTGGCATAGACAGGGGGCATTATGGCTACACCTTC; cdr3_aa: CATSGIDRGHYGYTF; j_call: TRBJ1-2; cdr3_length: 15; v_call: TRBV24-1; d_call: TRBD1
cdr3_nt: TGTGCCAGCAGCTTAGGCCGGCGGGCAGCTTTCTTT; cdr3_aa: CASSLGRRAAFF; j_call: TRBJ1-1; cdr3_length: 12; v_call: TRBV11-2; d_call: NA
cdr3_nt: TGTGCCAGCTCCCCGGACAGCAATCAAGAGACCCAGTACTTC; cdr3_aa: CASSPDSNQETQYF; j_call: TRBJ2-5; cdr3_length: 14; v_call: TRBV7-3; d_call: NA
cdr3_nt: TGCGCCAGCAGCCAAGCGGGACTCAAAACAGATACGCAGTATTTT; cdr3_aa: CASSQAGLKTDTQYF; j_call: TRBJ2-3; cdr3_length: 15; v_call: TRBV4-3; d_call: NA
cdr3_nt: TGTGCCAGCAGCGTAGGGTTCGGCGGGGATTACAATGAGCAGTTCTTC; cdr3_aa: CASSVGFGGDYNEQFF; j_call: TRBJ2-1; cdr3_length: 16; v_call: TRBV9; d_call: NA
cdr3_nt: TGTGCCAGCAGCCCGACTAGCGCCAGGACCTACAATGAGCAGTTCTTC; cdr3_aa: CASSPTSARTYNEQFF; j_call: TRBJ2-1; cdr3_length: 16; v_call: TRBV3-1/TRBV3-2; d_call: TRBD2
cdr3_nt: TGTGCCAGCGGACCGCCAGACAGGGTTGAGCAGTTCTTC; cdr3_aa: CASGPPDRVEQFF; j_call: TRBJ2-1; cdr3_length: 13; v_call: TRBV12-3/TRBV12-4; d_call: TRBD1
cdr3_nt: TGTGCCAGCAGCCCCTGGCAGGTGACTAATGAAAAACTGTTTTTT; cdr3_aa: CASSPWQVTNEKLFF; j_call: TRBJ1-4; cdr3_length: 15; v_call: TRBV7-9; d_call: NA